This T cell receptor (beta chain) was obtained from a study of T cells in Graves' hyperthyroidism and ophthalmopathy. Study outcomes and limitations: Onset of ophthalmopathy came a median roughly 6.4 months after the model predicted it.

This clonotype was seen ten or more times. The antigen is not known. V lost 5 bases, J lost 3 bases, and 4 bases stayed unmatched. Germline V gene sequence: CDR1 SNHLY, CDR2 FYNNEI. The length of the CDR3 is 13 residues. Authors of the study amplified TCR beta CDR3 regions from RNA transcripts. The TCR CDR3 first-round RT-PCR relied on the HTBI primer set. MiXCR, applied by TCRdb to the multiplex PCR reads, yields one record per CDR3 protein. The sample shows about 560,000 distinct CDR3 sequences, roughly a sixth of them seen only once. Stable Graves' hyperthyroidism meant no ophthalmopathy progression within 18 months.

The sequence came from a woman in her late teens or twenties with Graves' hyperthyroidism. Sample: blood. The chain couples TRBV2 to TRBJ2-7, with TRBD2 identical over 7 bases. The CDR3 region is CASSSSGFYEQYF. The CDR3 bases are TGTGCCAGCAGTTCTAGCGGATTCTACGAGCAGTACTTC. Full variable domain (remainder filled in from reference TRBV2 and TRBJ2-7): EPEVTQTPSHQVTQMGQEVILRCVPISNHLYFYWYRQILGQKVEFLVSFYNNEISEKSEIFDDQFSVERPDGSNFTLKIRSTKLEDSAMYFCASSSSGFYEQYFGPGTRLTVT.